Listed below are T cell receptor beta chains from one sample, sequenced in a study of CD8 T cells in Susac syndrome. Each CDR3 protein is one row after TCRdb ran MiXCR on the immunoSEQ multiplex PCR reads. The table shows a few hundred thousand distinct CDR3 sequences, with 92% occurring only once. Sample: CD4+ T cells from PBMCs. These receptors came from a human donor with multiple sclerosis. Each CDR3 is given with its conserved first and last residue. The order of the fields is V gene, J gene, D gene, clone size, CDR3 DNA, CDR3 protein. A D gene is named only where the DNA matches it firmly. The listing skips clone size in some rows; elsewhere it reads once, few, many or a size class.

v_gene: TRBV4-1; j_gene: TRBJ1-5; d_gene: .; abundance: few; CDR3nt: TGCGCCAGCAGCCAAGATCAAAGTCAGCCCCAGCATTTT; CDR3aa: CASSQDQSQPQHF
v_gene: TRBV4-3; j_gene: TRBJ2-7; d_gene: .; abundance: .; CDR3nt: TGCGCCAGCAGCCAAGAAACCAGGGGGGGTAGTGAGCAGTACTTC; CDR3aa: CASSQETRGGSEQYF
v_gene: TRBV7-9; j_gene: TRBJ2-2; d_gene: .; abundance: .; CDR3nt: TGTGCCGTTAACCCCGGGGAGCTGTTTTTT; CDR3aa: CAVNPGELFF
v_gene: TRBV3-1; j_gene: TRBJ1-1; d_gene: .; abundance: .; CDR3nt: TGTGCCAGCAGCCAAGCGTCACCCGGAACTGAAGCTTTCTTT; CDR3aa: CASSQASPGTEAFF
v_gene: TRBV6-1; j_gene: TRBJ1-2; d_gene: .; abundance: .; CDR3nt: TGTGCCAGCAGTGAATACGGGAGTCTGGGCTATGGCTACACCTTC; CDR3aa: CASSEYGSLGYGYTF
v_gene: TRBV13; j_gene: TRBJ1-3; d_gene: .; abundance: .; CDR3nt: TGTGCCAGCAGAATGCGAGCCGGAAACACCATATATTTT; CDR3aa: CASRMRAGNTIYF
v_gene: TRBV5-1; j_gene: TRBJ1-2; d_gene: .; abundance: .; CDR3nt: TGCGCCAGCAGCTTAGGACAGTCCGCGTATGGCTACACCTTC; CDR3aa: CASSLGQSAYGYTF
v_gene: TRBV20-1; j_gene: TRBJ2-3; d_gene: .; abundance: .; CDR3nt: TGCAGTGCTAGAGATATAAACAGAGATACGCAGTATTTT; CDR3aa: CSARDINRDTQYF
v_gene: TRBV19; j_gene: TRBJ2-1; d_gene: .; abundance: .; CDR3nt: TGTGCCAGTAGTATCGGAGGGCCTAGTGGGGGGTACAATGAGCAGTTCTTC; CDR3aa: CASSIGGPSGGYNEQFF
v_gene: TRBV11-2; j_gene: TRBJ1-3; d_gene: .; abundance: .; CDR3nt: TGTGCCAGCAGCCTGCAGGGTCTCCTCTCTGGAAACACCATATATTTT; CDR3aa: CASSLQGLLSGNTIYF
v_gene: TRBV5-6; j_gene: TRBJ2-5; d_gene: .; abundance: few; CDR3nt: TGTGCCAGCAGCCTGTTGGTGGCGGGGCCCCAGGAGACCCAGTACTTC; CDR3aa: CASSLLVAGPQETQYF
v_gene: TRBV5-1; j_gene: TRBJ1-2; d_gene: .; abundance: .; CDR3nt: TGCGCCAGCAGCTTGGAAGATCGTGGCTACACCTTC; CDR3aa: CASSLEDRGYTF
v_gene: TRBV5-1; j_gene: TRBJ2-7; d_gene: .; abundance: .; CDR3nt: TGCGCCAGCAGCGGCCCCTGGGGAACCTACGAGCAGTACTTC; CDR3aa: CASSGPWGTYEQYF
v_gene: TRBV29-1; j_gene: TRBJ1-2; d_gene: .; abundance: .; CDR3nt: TGCAGCGTTGAGCAGGGGTCGGGCGGCTACACCTTC; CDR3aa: CSVEQGSGGYTF
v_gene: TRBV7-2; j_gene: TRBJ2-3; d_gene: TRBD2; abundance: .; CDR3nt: TGTGCCAGCAGCTTAATGGGCGGGAGAGGGATAGATACGCAGTATTTT; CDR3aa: CASSLMGGRGIDTQYF
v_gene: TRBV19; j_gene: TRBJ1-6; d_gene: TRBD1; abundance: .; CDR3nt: TGTGCCAGTAGTATAACAGGGGGCACCGCCCCACCCCTCCATTTT; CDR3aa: CASSITGGTAPPLHF
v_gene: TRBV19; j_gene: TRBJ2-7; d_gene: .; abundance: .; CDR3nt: TGTGCCAGGCGGGACCCAACCTACGAGCAGTACTTC; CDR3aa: CARRDPTYEQYF
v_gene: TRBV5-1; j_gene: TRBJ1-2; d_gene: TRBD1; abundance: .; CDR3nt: TGCGCCAGCAGCTTGGCGGACAGGACCTATGGCTACACCTTC; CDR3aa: CASSLADRTYGYTF
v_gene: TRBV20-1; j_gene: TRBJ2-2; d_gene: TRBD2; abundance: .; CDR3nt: TGCAGTGCTAGAACTAGCGGGAGTACCGGGGAGCTGTTTTTT; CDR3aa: CSARTSGSTGELFF
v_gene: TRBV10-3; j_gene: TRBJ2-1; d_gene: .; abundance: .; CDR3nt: TGTGCCATCAGTGTAGGGCCCTACAATGAGCAGTTCTTC; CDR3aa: CAISVGPYNEQFF
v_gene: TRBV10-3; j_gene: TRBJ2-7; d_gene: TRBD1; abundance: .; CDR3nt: TGTGCCATCAGCCTCCGGGACAGAAGCTACGAGCAGTACTTC; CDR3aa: CAISLRDRSYEQYF
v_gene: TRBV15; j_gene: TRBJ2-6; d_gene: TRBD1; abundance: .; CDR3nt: TGTGCCACCAGCAGTCCCTGGGACAGGCTTAGCTCTGGGGCCAACGTCCTGACTTTC; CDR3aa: CATSSPWDRLSSGANVLTF
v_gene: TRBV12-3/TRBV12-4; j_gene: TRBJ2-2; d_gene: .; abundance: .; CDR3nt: TGTGCCAGCAGCCGTGTCAGGGGACCCAACACCGGGGAGCTGTTTTTT; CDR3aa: CASSRVRGPNTGELFF
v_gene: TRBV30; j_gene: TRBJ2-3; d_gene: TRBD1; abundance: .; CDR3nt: TGTGCCTGGAGTCCCGGGACAGGGATGTTAGATACGCAGTATTTT; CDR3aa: CAWSPGTGMLDTQYF